The clone carrying this T cell receptor (beta chain) was seen a handful of times. Unique molecular identifiers were added to individual cDNA molecules. TCRdb ran MiXCR on the 5' RACE reads and lists one entry per CDR3 protein. The top ten hold 2.9% of the sample, which has over 50,000 distinct CDR3 sequences, roughly 12% seen once. The source of the sample is a study of early T cells in non-severe SARS-CoV-2 infection. The junction had 4 bases not matched to a gene; V was cut back by 4 bases and J by 3 bases. From germline, CDR1 is MNHNS and CDR2 SASEGT. The CDR3 has 15 amino acids. The chain recombines TRBV6-1 with TRBJ2-3, with 10 positions matching TRBD2. Input material: whole blood. This clonotype was sampled from an adult who was a healthcare worker with PCR-confirmed SARS-CoV-2 infection or an uninfected control (not recorded which). CDR3 sequence: CASSALAGGTDTQYF. CDR3 DNA sequence: TGTGCCAGCAGTGCTTTAGCGGGAGGAACAGATACGCAGTATTTT.